The sequence of this T cell receptor beta chain was determined in a study of blood T cell repertoires in COVID-19. The assay was immunoSEQ multiplex PCR, and TCRdb's table has in-frame clones only and misses some. This table has 350,000 or so clones, approximately 90% appearing once. This CDR3 spans 15 amino acids. Germline V gives CDR1 GTSNPN, CDR2 SVGIG (reference sequence). V gave up 1 base and J gave up 1 base; unmatched junction bases: 3. Sequenced sample: peripheral blood. The source of this sequence is a woman between 25 and 40 years old with COVID-19, enrolled during active disease. V is TRBV30 and J is TRBJ1-5, with TRBD1 matching 8 bases. In DNA form, the CDR3 reads TGTGCCTGGAGTGCCCAGGGGGCGAGCAATCAGCCCCAGCATTTT. Translated: CAWSAQGASNQPQHF.